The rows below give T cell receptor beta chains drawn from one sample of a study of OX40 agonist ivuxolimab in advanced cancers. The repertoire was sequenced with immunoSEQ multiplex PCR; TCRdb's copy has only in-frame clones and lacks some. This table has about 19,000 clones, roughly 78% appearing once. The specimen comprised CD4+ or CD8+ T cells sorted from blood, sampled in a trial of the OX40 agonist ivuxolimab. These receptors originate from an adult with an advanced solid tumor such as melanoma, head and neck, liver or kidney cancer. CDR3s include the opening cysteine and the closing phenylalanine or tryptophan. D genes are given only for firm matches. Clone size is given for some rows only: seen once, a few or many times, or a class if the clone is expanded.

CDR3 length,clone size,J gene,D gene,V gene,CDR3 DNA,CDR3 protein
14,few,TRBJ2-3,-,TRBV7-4,TGTGCCAGCAGCATCCAGGACTCCACAGATACGCAGTATTTT,CASSIQDSTDTQYF
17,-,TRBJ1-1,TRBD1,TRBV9,TGTGCCAGCAGCGTAGAGATTCAGGGGGCATTGGGCACTGAAGCTTTCTTT,CASSVEIQGALGTEAFF
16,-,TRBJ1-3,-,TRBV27,TGTGCCAGCAGTTTGAAGCCGGCGTTGGGGGGAAACACCATATATTTT,CASSLKPALGGNTIYF
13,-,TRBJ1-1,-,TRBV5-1,TGCGCCAGCAGCTGGGCTGGGGTCACTGAAGCTTTCTTT,CASSWAGVTEAFF
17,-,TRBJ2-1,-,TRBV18,TGTGCCAGCTCACCACCGTTCGGGGAGCCGGATTACAATGAGCAGTTCTTC,CASSPPFGEPDYNEQFF
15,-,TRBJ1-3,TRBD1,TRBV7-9,TGTGCCAGCGGTATCCAGGGGGCGTCTGGAAACACCATATATTTT,CASGIQGASGNTIYF
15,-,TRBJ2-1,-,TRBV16,TGTGCCAGCAGCCAATCGTCACTACTTGTGAATGAGCAGTTCTTC,CASSQSSLLVNEQFF
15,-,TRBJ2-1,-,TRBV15,TGTGCCACCTTATTCAGGGAACAGGGGAGGGATGAGCAGTTCTTC,CATLFREQGRDEQFF
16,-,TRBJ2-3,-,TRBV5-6,TGTGCCAGCAGCCGGGGTGCGGGGACTCGCACAGATACGCAGTATTTT,CASSRGAGTRTDTQYF
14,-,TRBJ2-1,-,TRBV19,TGTGCCAGTAGTATGAGGATAACGGACAATGAGCAGTTCTTC,CASSMRITDNEQFF
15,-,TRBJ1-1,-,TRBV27,TGTGCCAGCAGTTCCTCAGGGGCGTTTTACACTGAAGCTTTCTTT,CASSSSGAFYTEAFF
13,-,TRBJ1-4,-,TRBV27,TGTGCCAGCAGTTTATGGAATAATGAAAAACTGTTTTTT,CASSLWNNEKLFF
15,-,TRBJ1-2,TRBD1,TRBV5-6,TGTGCCAGCAGCTGGGGGACAGGCCCCCTTTATGGCTACACCTTC,CASSWGTGPLYGYTF
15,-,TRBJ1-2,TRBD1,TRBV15,TGTGCCACCAGCAGAGATCGTTCAGGGGGTGACGGCTACACCTTC,CATSRDRSGGDGYTF
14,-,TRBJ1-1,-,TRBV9,TGTGCCAGCAGCGTAGGGTCGCCCGACACTGAAGCTTTCTTT,CASSVGSPDTEAFF
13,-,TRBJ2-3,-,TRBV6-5,TGTGCCAGCAGTTCTGGGCCACCAGATACGCAGTATTTT,CASSSGPPDTQYF
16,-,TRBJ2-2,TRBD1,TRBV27,TGTGCCAGCAGTTCCACCGGGACAGGGCTCGCCGGGGAGCTGTTTTTT,CASSSTGTGLAGELFF
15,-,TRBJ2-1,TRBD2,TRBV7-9,TGTGCCACCGCAGCTAGCGGGTTCATGGTGGGTGAGCAGTTCTTC,CATAASGFMVGEQFF
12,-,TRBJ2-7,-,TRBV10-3,TGTGCCATCAGTGAGTCGAGGTACGAGCAGTACTTC,CAISESRYEQYF
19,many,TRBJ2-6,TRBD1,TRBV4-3,TGCGCCAGCAGCCAAAAGAAGGGACAGGGGGTTTATGGGGCCAACGTCCTGACTTTC,CASSQKKGQGVYGANVLTF
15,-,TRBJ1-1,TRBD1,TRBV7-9,TGTGCCAGCAGCCCAAGACAGGGAATGAACACTGAAGCTTTCTTT,CASSPRQGMNTEAFF
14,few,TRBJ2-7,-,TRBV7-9,TGTGCCAGCAGCTTAGATAAGGGTATCAACGAGCAGTACTTC,CASSLDKGINEQYF
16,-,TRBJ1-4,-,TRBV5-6,TGTGCCAGCAGCTTGGCCGGGGCAGCAACTAATGAAAAACTGTTTTTT,CASSLAGAATNEKLFF
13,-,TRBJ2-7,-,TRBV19,TGTGCCAGTAGTATTACAGGGATTGACGAGCAGTACTTC,CASSITGIDEQYF
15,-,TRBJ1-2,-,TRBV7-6,TGTGCCAGCAGCCCACAACCGGACTCCTTAAGGCACTACACCTTC,CASSPQPDSLRHYTF
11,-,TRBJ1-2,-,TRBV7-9,TGTGCCAGCAGCTTAGGACCCGGCTACACCTTC,CASSLGPGYTF
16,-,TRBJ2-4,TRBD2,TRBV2,TGTGCCAGCAGTGAAGAACTAGCGGCTGCCAAAAACATTCAGTACTTC,CASSEELAAAKNIQYF
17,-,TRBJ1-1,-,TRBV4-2,TGTGCCAGCAGCCAAGTAGGGGGGCTCGGCGGGAACACTGAAGCTTTCTTT,CASSQVGGLGGNTEAFF
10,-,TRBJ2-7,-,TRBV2,TGTGCCAGCAGGGGGGCTAAGCAGTACTTC,CASRGAKQYF
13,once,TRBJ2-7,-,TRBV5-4,TGTGCCAGCAGCTTCGCAGGGGTAGAAGAGCAGTACTTC,CASSFAGVEEQYF
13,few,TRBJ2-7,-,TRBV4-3,TGCGCCAGCAGCCAAGGCTTTACCTACGAGCAGTACTTC,CASSQGFTYEQYF
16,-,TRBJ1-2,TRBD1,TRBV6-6,TGTGCCAGCACGGCTGAGGGACAGGACCTGTTGAATGGCTACACCTTC,CASTAEGQDLLNGYTF
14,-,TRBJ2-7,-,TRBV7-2,TGTGCCAGCAGCTTAGGCGACTCTTCCTACGAGCAGTACTTC,CASSLGDSSYEQYF
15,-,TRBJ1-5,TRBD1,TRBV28,TGTGCCAGCAGTGCGGGACAGGGAAGCAATCAGCCCCAGCATTTT,CASSAGQGSNQPQHF
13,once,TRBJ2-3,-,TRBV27,TGTGCCAGCAGTTTATCGAGCCTCGATACGCAGTATTTT,CASSLSSLDTQYF
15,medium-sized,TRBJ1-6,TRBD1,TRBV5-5,TGTGCCAGCAGCTTGGCCAAGGACAGGGAGGTACCCCTCCACTTT,CASSLAKDREVPLHF
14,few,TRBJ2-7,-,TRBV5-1,TGCGCCAGCAGCTTGGAAGGACAGAGCTACGAGCAGTACTTC,CASSLEGQSYEQYF
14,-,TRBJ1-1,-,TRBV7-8,TGTGCCAGCAGCTTAGCCTCGGTGGGGACTGAAGCTTTCTTT,CASSLASVGTEAFF
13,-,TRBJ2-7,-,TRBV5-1,TGCGCCAGCAGCCTGGCAGGGCTGAGGGAGCAGTACTTC,CASSLAGLREQYF
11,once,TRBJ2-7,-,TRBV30,TGTGCCTGGAGTGTTGGTAACGAGCAGTACTTC,CAWSVGNEQYF
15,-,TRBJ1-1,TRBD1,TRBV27,TGTGCCAGCAGTATGACAGGGGGCCGGAACACTGAAGCTTTCTTT,CASSMTGGRNTEAFF
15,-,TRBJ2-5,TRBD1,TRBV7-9,TGTGCCAGCAGCTTAGACAGGGGAGAGGGAGAGACCCAGTACTTC,CASSLDRGEGETQYF
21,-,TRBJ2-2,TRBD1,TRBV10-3,TGTGCCATCAGTGACAGGGACAGGGGAGGGTCATTCTTCTCGAACACCGGGGAGCTGTTTTTT,CAISDRDRGGSFFSNTGELFF
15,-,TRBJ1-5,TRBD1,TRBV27,TGTGCCAGCAGTTTGGGGGGACAGGGCAATCAGCCCCAGCATTTT,CASSLGGQGNQPQHF
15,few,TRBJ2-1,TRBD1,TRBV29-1,TGCAGCGTTGAAGGAACGGGACAGGGAATTAATGAGCAGTTCTTC,CSVEGTGQGINEQFF
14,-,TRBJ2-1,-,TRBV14,TGTGCCAGCAGAAAGACAGGCTCCTACAATGAGCAGTTCTTC,CASRKTGSYNEQFF
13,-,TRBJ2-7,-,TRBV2,TGTGCCAGCAGTGAAGGCTTCTCCTACGAGCAGTACTTC,CASSEGFSYEQYF
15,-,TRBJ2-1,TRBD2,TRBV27,TGTGCCAGCAGTTCCCCGCGGGGGGCCTACAATGAGCAGTTCTTC,CASSSPRGAYNEQFF
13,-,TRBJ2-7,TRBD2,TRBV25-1,TGTGCCAGCGGTGCGGGGGGGTTCTACGAGCAGTACTTC,CASGAGGFYEQYF
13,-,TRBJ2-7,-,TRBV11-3,TGCGCCAGCAGCTTAAAAAGCTCCTACGAGCAGTACTTC,CASSLKSSYEQYF
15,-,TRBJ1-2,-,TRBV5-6,TGTGCCAGCAGCTTGGCCAGGACAGCCGTCTATGGCTACACCTTC,CASSLARTAVYGYTF
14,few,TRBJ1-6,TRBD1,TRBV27,TGTGCCAGCAGGTCAGGGGGCAATCATTCACCCCTCCACTTT,CASRSGGNHSPLHF
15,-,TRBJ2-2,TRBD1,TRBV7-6,TGTGCCAGCAGCCGGGGACAGGGGAACACCGGGGAGCTGTTTTTT,CASSRGQGNTGELFF